This TCR beta chain is from a study of blood T cell repertoires in COVID-19. This clone was observed many times. As originally analysed: Amplifying reference gene primers gave estimates of nucleated cell counts. The repertoire was sequenced with immunoSEQ multiplex PCR; TCRdb's copy has only in-frame clones and lacks some. The DNA was the basis for D and trimming; V, J and clone size are from that table. The data contain about 87,000 clones, 70% to 85% of them singletons. This sequence was found in a woman between 45 and 65 years old with acute or convalescent COVID-19. The sequenced sample was peripheral blood.

CDR3 sequence reads: CAISESTGPYNSPLHF. CDR3 sequence (DNA): TGTGCCATCAGTGAGTCTACAGGGCCCTATAATTCACCCCTCCACTTT. The chain employs TRBV10-3 and TRBJ1-6; D perhaps matches TRBD1 (6 bases). This CDR3 spans 16 amino acids. The germline gives CDR1 ENHRY, CDR2 SYGVKD. Trimming cost V 0 bases and J 2 bases, with 8 bases left between them.